The sequence of this T cell receptor (beta chain) was determined in a study of blood T cells in healthy people across ages. A second PCR, run for about 6 to 12 cycles, used a sample-barcoded 5' primer plus a J-beta primer mix. From each sample, at least 2.5 million paired-end reads containing CDR3 were obtained. TCRdb used MiXCR to reprocess the 5' RACE reads, holding one entry per CDR3 protein. The sample carries hundreds of thousands of distinct CDR3 sequences, approximately 60% recorded once. This CDR3 is 13 amino acids long. V shed 6 bases and J shed 1 base, with 7 bases lying between them. Germline V CDR1 and CDR2: KGHSH, LQKENI.

Sequenced: blood. V gene TRBV18 combines with J gene TRBJ1-5, with D possibly matching TRBD1 (6 bases). The clonotype comes from a man in his forties in good health. The CDR3 bases are TGTGCCAGCTCGAGGGGGAGCAATCAGCCCCAGCATTTT. Its protein product is CASSRGSNQPQHF.